These 6 T cell receptor beta chains share one sample of origin, sequenced in a study of T cell changes during pregnancy in multiple sclerosis. TCRdb's copy holds only in-frame clones and misses some; the assay was immunoSEQ multiplex PCR. The table records about 66,000 clones, roughly 90% of them present only once. The material sequenced was CD8+ T cells from peripheral blood mononuclear cells, taken before pregnancy. These receptors were obtained from a female donor with multiple sclerosis, enrolled in a pregnancy study.

The CDR3: CASSDEETQYF. In DNA, the CDR3 is TGTGCCAGCAGCGATGAGGAGACCCAGTACTTC. The rearrangement joins TRBV9 to TRBJ2-5; D ambiguous. Germline lookup yields CDR1 SGDLS and CDR2 YYNGEE. There are 11 residues in the CDR3. Trimming shortened V by 3 bases and J by 5 bases, and 5 bases separated the two germline ends.

This sequence joins TRBV2 and TRBJ1-2; 8 nucleotides agree with TRBD1. Germline V gene data show CDR1 as SNHLY and CDR2 as FYNNEI. The CDR3 has 13 residues. The V segment lost 3 bases and the J segment 4 bases; nucleotides outside the gene matches: 1. CDR3 amino acids: CASSDGTGYGYTF. CDR3 in DNA: TGTGCCAGCAGTGATGGGACAGGCTATGGCTACACCTTC.

V is TRBV28 and J is TRBJ1-6; TRBD1 matches 10 bases. J gave up 8 bases and V 5 bases, and 3 bases lay outside the gene matches. Germline V CDR1 and CDR2: MDHEN, SYDVKM. CDR3 size: 14 residues. CDR3 amino acids: CASSDRGLYSPLHF. In DNA, the CDR3 is TGTGCCAGCAGTGACAGGGGGCTCTATTCACCCCTCCACTTT.

This rearrangement joins TRBV6-1 to TRBJ2-7, with TRBD1 identical over 8 bases. Germline assignment: CDR1 MNHNS and CDR2 SASEGT. J lost 4 bases, V lost 8 bases, and 7 bases had no gene match. This CDR3 spans 13 amino acids. For the CDR3, the DNA is TGTGCCAGCGGCTGGACAGGGAGTTACGAGCAGTACTTC. Translation: CASGWTGSYEQYF.

The rearrangement uses TRBV5-4 and TRBJ2-7, with D maybe TRBD1 (7 bases). The germline CDR1 and CDR2 sequences are SGHNT and YYREEE (reference sequence). The CDR3 runs 13 residues. Trimming took off 10 bases at V and 6 bases at J, with 20 bases between the two ends. The CDR3 bases are TGTGCCGGCGGTGGGCAGGGGGAGGTCGAGCAGTACTTC. The encoded protein is CAGGGQGEVEQYF.

The J gene is TRBJ1-2, the V gene TRBV29-1, with TRBD1 identical over 10 bases. CDR1 is SQVTM, CDR2 ANQGSEA, per germline. V shed 0 bases, J shed 4 bases, and the junction held 8 bases outside the gene matches. CDR3 length equals 16 residues. DNA for the CDR3: TGCAGCGTTGAAGATCGGGGGACAGGGGCCCCCTATGGCTACACCTTC. Its translation is CSVEDRGTGAPYGYTF. The entire variable domain, with the rest obtained from reference TRBV29-1 and TRBJ1-2, is as follows: SAVISQKPSRDICQRGTSLTIQCQVDSQVTMMFWYRQQPGQSLTLIATANQGSEATYESGFVIDKFPISRPNLTFSTLTVSNMSPEDSSIYLCSVEDRGTGAPYGYTFGSGTRLTVV.